In its sample, the clone carrying this T cell receptor (beta chain) was seen many times. TCR beta CDR3 region amplification was performed from RNA transcripts. Researchers ran a first-round RT-PCR on the TCR CDR3 using the HTBI primer set. TCRdb redid the calling of the multiplex PCR reads with MiXCR, one entry per CDR3 protein. The repertoire holds roughly 420,000 distinct CDR3 sequences, with less than 20% as singletons. This sample is part of a study of T cells in Graves' hyperthyroidism and ophthalmopathy. Exclusion of patients followed from uncontrolled infection, other autoimmune disease, pregnancy or lactation. Diagnosis relied on clinical symptoms, serum thyroxine and TRAb, thyroid ultrasound and orbital computed tomography. Germline-derived CDR1 and CDR2 are KGHDR and SFDVKD. Trimming removed 4 bases from V and 3 bases from J; junction bases left unmatched: 7. The CDR3 totals 16 residues.

The source is a woman aged 18-30 years with Graves' hyperthyroidism. The sequencing input was blood. J is TRBJ2-1 and V is TRBV24-1, with TRBD1 matching 8 bases. The CDR3, as DNA: TGTGCCACCAGTGACCTCGCAGGGGGCGACTACAATGAGCAGTTCTTC. It translates to CATSDLAGGDYNEQFF.